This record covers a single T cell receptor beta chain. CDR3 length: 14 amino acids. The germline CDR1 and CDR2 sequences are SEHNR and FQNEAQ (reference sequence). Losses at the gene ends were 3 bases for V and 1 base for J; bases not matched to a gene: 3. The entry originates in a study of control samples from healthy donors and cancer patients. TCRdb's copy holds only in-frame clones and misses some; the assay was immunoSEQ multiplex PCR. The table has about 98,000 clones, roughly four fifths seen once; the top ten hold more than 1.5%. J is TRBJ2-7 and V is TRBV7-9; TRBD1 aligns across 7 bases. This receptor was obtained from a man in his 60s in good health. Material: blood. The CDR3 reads CASSLRQGSYEQYF. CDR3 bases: TGTGCCAGCAGCTTGCGACAGGGATCCTACGAGCAGTACTTC.